These 20 T cell receptor beta chains were sequenced from one sample in a study of beta chain features in type 1 diabetes. The entirety of the isolated RNA underwent reverse transcription, so expressed TCRB transcripts were sequenced. Using immunoSEQ multiplex PCR, the repertoire was profiled, and TCRdb retains in-frame clones only, with some absent. Among some 150,000 clones listed, nearly 50% were seen once. The material sequenced was Tregs from blood. Source of these receptors: a man aged 18 to 30 in good health.

The chain uses TRBV5-1 and TRBJ2-5; the D gene is possibly TRBD2 (7 bases). Germline CDR1 is SGHRS and CDR2 is YFSETQ. The V and J ends lost 6 bases and 4 bases respectively, with 19 bases between them. The CDR3 spans 15 residues. CDR3 nucleotide sequence: TGCGCCAGCAATCTTGGGGGGGCGATCTTAGAGACCCAGTACTTC. Residues: CASNLGGAILETQYF.

The CDR3 is CASSLTGGFQPQHF. The CDR3 nucleotides are TGCGCCAGCAGTCTTACAGGGGGCTTCCAGCCCCAGCATTTT. The rearrangement uses TRBV5-1 and TRBJ1-5; TRBD1 aligns across 9 bases. Germline V gives CDR1 SGHRS, CDR2 YFSETQ. This CDR3 is built from 14 residues. Losses at the gene ends were 5 bases for V and 7 bases for J; bases not matched to a gene: 7.

The chain joins TRBV7-3 to TRBJ2-1; 10 bases match TRBD2. The length of the CDR3 is 20 residues. V shed 1 base, J shed 5 bases, and the junction held 17 bases outside the gene matches. CDR1 is SGHTA and CDR2 is FQGTGA in the germline V gene. CDR3 amino acids: CASSLRASGGLISWDNEQFF. The CDR3 region has the DNA TGTGCCAGCAGCTTAAGGGCTAGCGGGGGCCTTATTTCATGGGACAATGAGCAGTTCTTC.

The chain combines TRBV5-1 with TRBJ2-7, with D possibly matching TRBD1 (5 bases). V lost 7 bases, J lost 0 bases, and 11 bases lay in between. Germline-derived CDR1 and CDR2 are SGHRS and YFSETQ. The CDR3 runs to 13 residues. CDR3 sequence reads: CASGFQGSYEQYF. CDR3 nucleotide sequence: TGCGCCAGCGGATTCCAGGGCTCCTACGAGCAGTACTTC.

The gene calls are TRBV7-9 and TRBJ1-2; TRBD1 is a possible D gene (5 bases). The CDR3 sequence is 14 residues long. Trimming stripped 1 base from V and 8 bases from J, with 14 bases between. Germline CDR1 reads SEHNR; CDR2 reads FQNEAQ (reference sequence). The chain's CDR3 is CASSLVGASLGYTF. The CDR3 bases are TGTGCCAGCAGCTTAGTTGGGGCCAGCCTAGGCTACACCTTC.

The chain combines TRBV7-2 with TRBJ1-2; 8 bases line up with TRBD1. Germline CDR1 and CDR2: SGHTA and FQGNSA. With V trimmed by 5 bases and J by 4 bases, 9 bases remained unmatched. This CDR3 is built from 15 residues. CDR3 amino acids: CASSVAYTGGYGYTF. CDR3 coding DNA: TGTGCCAGCAGCGTCGCCTATACAGGGGGCTATGGCTACACCTTC. Supplemented by reference TRBV7-2 and TRBJ1-2, the full variable domain reads GAGVSQSPSNKVTEKGKDVELRCDPISGHTALYWYRQSLGQGLEFLIYFQGNSAPDKSGLPSDRFSAERTGGSVSTLTIQRTQQEDSAVYLCASSVAYTGGYGYTFGSGTRLTVV.

Only a few counts were recorded for this clone. The rearrangement links TRBV28 to TRBJ1-3, with TRBD1 matching over 7 bases. J gave up 2 bases and V 8 bases, and 6 bases lay outside the gene matches. In germline, CDR1 is MDHEN, CDR2 SYDVKM. The CDR3 spans 14 residues. The CDR3 spells CASAPGGAGNTIYF. The DNA for the CDR3 is TGTGCCAGCGCTCCAGGGGGTGCTGGAAACACCATATATTTT.

The genes are TRBV28 and TRBJ2-6; TRBD1 might be the D (6 bases). The CDR3 covers 16 residues. Trimming took 6 bases from V and 0 from J, leaving 12 bases between them. In germline, CDR1 is MDHEN, CDR2 SYDVKM. DNA of the CDR3: TGTGCCAGCAGGATCGGGACATCCTCTGGGGCCAACGTCCTGACTTTC. Protein sequence: CASRIGTSSGANVLTF.

The genes are TRBV2 and TRBJ1-2, with 8 bases matching TRBD1. V gave up 7 bases and J gave up 8 bases; unmatched junction bases: 15. The CDR3 has 15 residues. The V gene's germline CDR1 is SNHLY and CDR2 FYNNEI. Written as DNA, the CDR3 is TGTGCCAGCACCGTCTCAGGGGGCATGGGTGAGGGCTACACCTTC. Encoded protein: CASTVSGGMGEGYTF.

V is TRBV29-1 and J is TRBJ2-6, with 9 nucleotides matching TRBD1. Germline CDR1 reads SQVTM; CDR2 reads ANQGSEA. Trimming cost V 7 bases and J 0 bases; bases outside gene matches: 7. The CDR3 has 16 amino acids. This CDR3 is CSARDRENSGANVLTF. The CDR3 DNA is TGCAGCGCCCGGGACAGGGAGAACTCTGGGGCCAACGTCCTGACTTTC.

The chain combines TRBV30 with TRBJ2-1; 7 bases agree with TRBD2. This CDR3 spans 14 amino acids. Germline values: CDR1 GTSNPN, CDR2 SVGIG (reference sequence). Germline trimming cut 2 bases from V and 9 bases from J; bases unmatched to any gene: 10. The CDR3 loop is CAWSPQRDLGEQFF. In nucleotides, the CDR3 is TGTGCCTGGAGTCCCCAGCGGGACCTAGGTGAGCAGTTCTTC.

Note on this clone: A junction end diverges from the germline sequence, so it may reflect a read error. This rearrangement joins TRBV19 to TRBJ2-1; TRBD2 aligns across 10 bases. The CDR3 has 13 amino acids. The germline gives CDR1 LNHDA, CDR2 SQIVND (reference sequence). The CDR3 DNA follows: TGTGCCAGTAGTATCGCTAGCGGGGGCGCGGAGGTCTTC. This translates into CASSIASGGAEVF.

The chain joins TRBV25-1 to TRBJ2-7; possible D gene TRBD1, 6 bases. The germline gives CDR1 MGHDK, CDR2 SYGVNS. This CDR3 spans 14 amino acids. Trimming stripped 1 base from V and 4 bases from J, with 11 bases between. Here the CDR3 reads CASSEWNTGYEQYF. Here the CDR3 DNA reads TGTGCCAGCAGTGAATGGAACACAGGGTACGAGCAGTACTTC.

The chain has TRBV7-2 and TRBJ2-7; D perhaps matches TRBD1 (5 bases). This CDR3 has 15 amino acids. The V gene's germline CDR1 is SGHTA and CDR2 FQGNSA. V lost 1 base and J lost 6, with 16 bases in between. CDR3 residues: CASSLGSGRAAEQYF. In nucleotides, the CDR3 is TGTGCCAGCAGCTTAGGGTCTGGCAGGGCAGCCGAGCAGTACTTC.

V is TRBV11-2 and J is TRBJ2-2; TRBD1 matches 8 bases. The CDR3 is 16 amino acids. The germline V gene encodes CDR1 SGHAT and CDR2 FQNNGV. V lost 4 bases and J lost 0; bases outside the gene matches: 4. The CDR3 nucleotides are TGTGCCAGCAGCTCCAGGGGGCATTCGAACACCGGGGAGCTGTTTTTT. The encoded protein is CASSSRGHSNTGELFF.

The chain uses TRBV4-2 and TRBJ2-1, with D perhaps TRBD2 (5 bases). CDR3 length: 14 amino acids. Trimming stripped 4 bases from V and 6 bases from J, with 13 bases between. Germline lookup yields CDR1 LGHNA and CDR2 YNFKEQ. CDR3 residues: CASSPVPLVNEQFF. CDR3 DNA sequence: TGTGCCAGCAGCCCAGTCCCACTAGTCAATGAGCAGTTCTTC.

The chain combines TRBV7-2 with TRBJ1-2; TRBD1 aligns across 9 bases. CDR3 length equals 13 residues. V lost 4 bases, J lost 5 bases, and 2 bases stayed unmatched. CDR1 and CDR2 (germline): SGHTA, FQGNSA. This CDR3 reads CASSYRGRYGYTF. The DNA for the CDR3 is TGTGCCAGCAGCTACAGGGGGCGTTATGGCTACACCTTC.

This clone was found a few times. The chain combines TRBV4-2 with TRBJ1-1; 10 nucleotides line up with TRBD1. V gave up 3 bases and J gave up 1 base; unmatched junction bases: 2. CDR1 is LGHNA and CDR2 is YNFKEQ in the germline V gene. The CDR3 runs to 15 residues. The CDR3 sequence is CASSQTGGRNTEAFF. DNA of the CDR3: TGTGCCAGCAGCCAGACAGGGGGCAGGAACACTGAAGCTTTCTTT.

In this sample, this clone turned up a few times. The V gene is TRBV6-1, the J gene TRBJ2-7; D might be TRBD1 (5 bases). In germline, CDR1 is MNHNS, CDR2 SASEGT. The CDR3 extends over 11 amino acids. Trimming pared 8 bases from V and 6 bases from J, leaving 11 bases between. The CDR3 region is CASSWGGEQYF. DNA for the CDR3: TGTGCCAGCTCTTGGGGCGGCGAGCAGTACTTC.

This clone turned up a few times. The gene calls are TRBV7-2 and TRBJ1-2; D is unclear. V gave up 5 bases and J gave up 5 bases, with 12 bases separating them. Germline V lookup: CDR1 SGHTA, CDR2 FQGNSA. The CDR3 is 13 residues long. The CDR3 sequence: CASSPRGPYGYTF. The DNA of the CDR3 is TGTGCCAGCAGCCCCCGAGGGCCGTATGGCTACACCTTC.